This passage covers 18 T cell receptor beta chains from one sample sequenced in a study of shared clonotypes between healthy human individuals. Some clones are missing from TCRdb's copy, which holds only in-frame ones; the method was immunoSEQ multiplex PCR. This table holds millions of clones, around 90% found once. Sample: naive CD4+ T cells sorted from blood. Subset reported: CD45RA+ positively selected. Receptor source: a young man in good health.

J is TRBJ2-1 and V is TRBV18, with D unresolved. The germline gives CDR1 KGHSH, CDR2 LQKENI. The CDR3 totals 12 residues. Deletions cut 2 bases from V and 11 bases from J, with 10 bases between. CDR3 DNA sequence: TGTGCCAGCTCACCAATTTCAGGTAAGCAGTTCTTC. Encoded protein: CASSPISGKQFF.

This chain links TRBV11-2 with TRBJ2-7; 9 nucleotides match TRBD2. Germline trimming cut 1 base from V and 7 bases from J; bases unmatched to any gene: 5. Germline-derived CDR1 and CDR2 are SGHAT and FQNNGV. The CDR3 covers 14 residues. The CDR3, as DNA: TGTGCCAGCAGCTTAGGGGTGCTAGCGGGAGAGCAGTACTTC. Translated: CASSLGVLAGEQYF.

The CDR3 DNA is TGTGCCAGCAGCCCGAGGGTTTTGGCCGCCGCAACTAATGAAAAACTGTTTTTT. Amino acid sequence: CASSPRVLAAATNEKLFF. The rearrangement links TRBV7-9 to TRBJ1-4; D is ambiguous. Trimming removed 5 bases from V and 0 bases from J, with 19 bases in between. Germline CDR1 is SEHNR and CDR2 is FQNEAQ (reference sequence). The CDR3 loop spans 18 amino acids.

V usage is TRBV6-5 and J usage is TRBJ2-5; D gene unclear. CDR1 and CDR2 (germline): MNHEY, SVGAGI. The ends were cut back, 0 bases at V and 9 bases at J, with 11 bases in the middle. The CDR3 runs to 13 residues. As DNA, the CDR3 is TGTGCCAGCAGTTACTCGATGGGTAGTTCCCAGTACTTC. Translated, it gives CASSYSMGSSQYF.

The rearrangement uses TRBV9 and TRBJ2-3; perhaps TRBD1 as D (5 bases). CDR3 length: 12 residues. Germline assignment: CDR1 SGDLS and CDR2 YYNGEE. With 7 bases removed from V and 4 bases from J, the gap between germline ends came to 10 bases. CDR3: CASGARADTQYF. CDR3 in DNA: TGTGCCAGCGGGGCTCGAGCAGATACGCAGTATTTT.

The chain links TRBV11-2 to TRBJ2-2; 9 bases agree with TRBD1. The CDR3 loop spans 14 amino acids. J gave up 4 bases and V 3 bases, and 0 bases lay outside the gene matches. The germline CDR1 and CDR2 sequences are SGHAT and FQNNGV. CDR3 bases: TGTGCCAGCAGCTTGGGACAGGGCACCGGGGAGCTGTTTTTT. It yields the protein CASSLGQGTGELFF.

The chain is built from TRBV10-3 and TRBJ2-1, with D tentatively TRBD1 or TRBD2 (5 bases each). The V end lost 5 bases, the J end lost 6 bases, and 8 bases lay between the germline ends. Germline CDR1 ENHRY, CDR2 SYGVKD. This CDR3 region has 12 residues. CDR3 sequence reads: CAISSGGNEQFF. Here the CDR3 DNA reads TGTGCCATCAGTAGTGGGGGCAATGAGCAGTTCTTC.

The chain employs TRBV2 and TRBJ2-2, with D unclear. V gave up 6 bases and J gave up 4 bases, with 12 bases separating them. The CDR3 is 14 residues long. CDR1 and CDR2 (germline): SNHLY, FYNNEI. CDR3 sequence: CASRGPDITGELFF. The CDR3 region has the DNA TGTGCCAGCAGAGGACCAGACATCACCGGGGAGCTGTTTTTT.

The count of this clone is one. The CDR3 here is CASSPGLYQPQHF. CDR3 bases: TGTGCCAGTAGCCCGGGGTTATATCAGCCCCAGCATTTT. This chain links TRBV19 with TRBJ1-5, with D hard to call. CDR3 length: 13 residues. V shed 6 bases and J shed 5 bases, with 11 bases lying between them. The V gene's germline CDR1 is LNHDA and CDR2 SQIVND (reference sequence). Filled out from reference TRBV19 and TRBJ1-5, the complete variable domain reads DGGITQSPKYLFRKEGQNVTLSCEQNLNHDAMYWYRQDPGQGLRLIYYSQIVNDFQKGDIAEGYSVSREKKESFPLTVTSAQKNPTAFYLCASSPGLYQPQHFGDGTRLSIL.

The chain recombines TRBV25-1 with TRBJ2-3; no firm D call. V dropped 4 bases and J dropped 4 bases, with 18 bases sitting between them. CDR3 length: 16 amino acids. CDR1 is MGHDK and CDR2 is SYGVNS in the germline V gene. The CDR3: CASSGPLKALADTQYF. CDR3 coding DNA: TGTGCCAGCAGTGGTCCTCTGAAGGCTTTGGCAGATACGCAGTATTTT.

This clone showed up just a few times. The chain joins TRBV28 to TRBJ1-5, with a possible D match to TRBD1 (5 bases). The CDR3 extends over 12 amino acids. The V gene lost 6 bases and the J gene lost 4 bases, with 7 bases spanning the gap. Germline V gives CDR1 MDHEN, CDR2 SYDVKM. DNA for the CDR3: TGTGCCAGCAGGCCAGGGAATCAGCCCCAGCATTTT. This gives the protein CASRPGNQPQHF.

Notes on this clone: This specimen includes other DNA sequences encoding the same CDR3. The chain joins TRBV30 to TRBJ1-5; D may be TRBD1 (6 bases). Germline CDR1 reads GTSNPN; CDR2 reads SVGIG (reference sequence). V shed 5 bases and J shed 1 base, with 12 bases lying between them. The length of the CDR3 is 14 residues. The CDR3 DNA sequence: TGTGCCTGGTCCCGGGACACGAGCAATCAGCCCCAGCATTTT. Protein sequence: CAWSRDTSNQPQHF. Complete variable domain (other parts from reference TRBV30 and TRBJ1-5): SQTIHQWPATLVQPVGSPLSLECTVEGTSNPNLYWYRQAAGRGLQLLFYSVGIGQISSEVPQNLSASRPQDRQFILSSKKLLLSDSGFYLCAWSRDTSNQPQHFGDGTRLSIL.

As regards this clone: One end of the junction is discordant with germline, which a read error may explain. The chain uses TRBV6-5 and TRBJ2-1; D is undetermined. The germline V gene has CDR1 MNHEY and CDR2 SVGAGI. The length of the CDR3 is 14 residues. The CDR3 region is CASRYSGRYNEQFF. In DNA, the CDR3 is TGTGCCAGCAGGTACTCTGGCCGGTACAATGAGCAGTTCTTC.

The chain carries TRBV6-1 and TRBJ2-5; no clear D gene. CDR3 length: 15 residues. Germline-derived CDR1 and CDR2 are MNHNS and SASEGT. The V end lost 1 base, the J end lost 4 bases, and 13 bases lay between the germline ends. The CDR3 DNA reads TGTGCCAGCAGTGAAGTGTTAGGGATCGGAGAGACCCAGTACTTC. Residues: CASSEVLGIGETQYF.

With regard to this clone: In the same sample, other DNA sequences code for this CDR3. The rearrangement joins TRBV5-1 to TRBJ2-3, with 9 bases matching TRBD1. The length of the CDR3 is 15 residues. The V gene end was trimmed by 4 bases and the J gene end by 0 bases; junction bases not matched to a gene: 3. CDR1 is SGHRS and CDR2 is YFSETQ in the germline V gene. In DNA, the CDR3 is TGCGCCAGCAGCACGGGACAGGGCAGCACAGATACGCAGTATTTT. Translated, it gives CASSTGQGSTDTQYF.

The chain links TRBV9 to TRBJ2-1; TRBD2 is a possible D gene (6 bases). V was clipped by 4 bases and J by 4 bases, with 18 bases between them. Germline V CDR1 and CDR2: SGDLS, YYNGEE. The CDR3 contains 16 residues. CDR3: CASSPRGSGVYNEQFF. CDR3 coding DNA: TGTGCCAGCAGCCCACGGGGTAGCGGAGTTTACAATGAGCAGTTCTTC.

V is TRBV18 and J is TRBJ1-2; 7 nucleotides agree with TRBD1. The J segment lost 7 bases and the V segment lost 3 bases, leaving 11 bases of the junction unmatched. The CDR3 has 15 residues. Germline-derived CDR1 and CDR2 are KGHSH and LQKENI. The CDR3 sequence: CASSPSPRQGSGYTF. The CDR3 coding sequence is TGTGCCAGCTCACCGTCCCCCCGACAGGGAAGTGGCTACACCTTC.

The chain employs TRBV4-3 and TRBJ2-4, with unresolved D. V lost 4 bases, J lost 0 bases, and 10 bases lay in between. From germline, CDR1 is LGHNA and CDR2 YSLEER. This CDR3 is built from 15 residues. The CDR3 DNA follows: TGCGCCAGCAGCCGATCCACCTTAGCCAAAAACATTCAGTACTTC. The encoded protein is CASSRSTLAKNIQYF.